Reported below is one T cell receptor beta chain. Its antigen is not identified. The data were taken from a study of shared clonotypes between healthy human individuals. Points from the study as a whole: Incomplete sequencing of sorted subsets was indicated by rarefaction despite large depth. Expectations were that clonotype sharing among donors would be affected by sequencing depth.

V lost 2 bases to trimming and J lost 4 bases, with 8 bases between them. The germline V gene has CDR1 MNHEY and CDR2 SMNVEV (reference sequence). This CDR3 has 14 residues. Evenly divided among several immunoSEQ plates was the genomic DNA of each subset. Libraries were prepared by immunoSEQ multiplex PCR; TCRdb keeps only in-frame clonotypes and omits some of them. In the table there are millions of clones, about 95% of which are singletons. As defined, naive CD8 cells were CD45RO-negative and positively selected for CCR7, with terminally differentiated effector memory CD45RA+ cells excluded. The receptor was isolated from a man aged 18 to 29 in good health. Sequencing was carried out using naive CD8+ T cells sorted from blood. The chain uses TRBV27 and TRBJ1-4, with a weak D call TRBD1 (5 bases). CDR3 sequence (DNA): TGTGCCAGCAGTTTACGGACACTTAATGAAAAACTGTTTTTT. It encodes CASSLRTLNEKLFF.